This T cell receptor (beta chain) was retrieved from a study of OX40 agonist ivuxolimab in advanced cancers. CDR3 size: 13 residues. With 6 bases removed from V and 0 bases from J, the gap between germline ends came to 5 bases. Germline CDR1 is SGHVS and CDR2 is FNYEAQ. Produced via immunoSEQ multiplex PCR; TCRdb's table is partial and in-frame only. This sample yields roughly 66,000 clones, of which roughly four fifths are seen a single time; 2% to 2.5% belongs to the top ten. The TCR originated in an adult with an advanced solid tumor such as melanoma, head and neck, liver or kidney cancer. Sequenced material: CD4+ or CD8+ T cells sorted from blood, taken in a trial of the OX40 agonist ivuxolimab. The rearrangement links TRBV7-6 to TRBJ2-2, with D hard to call. CDR3 residues: CASRPTNTGELFF. The CDR3 coding sequence is TGTGCCAGCAGACCTACGAACACCGGGGAGCTGTTTTTT.